This T cell receptor beta chain was identified in a study of identifying expanded T cells in peripheral blood. General study findings and limits: Across healthy donors, higher total template counts meant significantly greater roughly two-week count variance. Differentially abundant clones: roughly 1.2 between replicates, roughly 16 at 2 to 3 weeks, more than 18 at four.

Germline V lookup: CDR1 SGHKS, CDR2 YYEKEE (reference sequence). This CDR3 spans 19 amino acids. Trimming cost V 0 bases and J 4 bases, with 25 bases left between them. Repertoires were generated with immunoSEQ multiplex PCR, while TCRdb's copy carries only in-frame clones and drops some. This sample carries 50,000 to 60,000 clones, 82% of them seen once, and the ten largest clones take approximately 15%. Healthy donors had no documented immune events, such as infections, while sampled. On this clone itself: Its cognate antigen is unknown.

Sequencing was carried out using blood. This TCR came from a person aged 18-70 years in good health. The chain combines TRBV5-5 with TRBJ1-1; no clear D. CDR3 loop: CASSLVGLAGGRLGTEAFF. The CDR3 DNA reads TGTGCCAGCAGCTTGGTAGGACTGGCAGGAGGCAGGCTGGGCACTGAAGCTTTCTTT.